The source of this TCR beta chain is a study of vaccination and CD4 T cells after COVID-19. An Oncomine TCR Beta short-read assay was used to sequence the DNA from cultured CD4+ T cells. MiXCR was run by TCRdb on the PCR reads, yielding one entry per CDR3 protein. The data contain about 10,000 distinct CDR3 sequences, about 28% of them singletons. The CDR3 covers 14 residues. V gave up 10 bases and J gave up 1 base, with 14 bases separating them. Looked up from germline, CDR1 is SEHNR and CDR2 is FQNEAQ (reference sequence). As concerns this clonotype: Its cognate antigen is unknown.

Treatment here: roughly 11-day PBMC culture with coronavirus spike peptide pools or control peptides (ViraFEST assay). This clonotype was obtained from a human donor who had recovered from COVID-19. The material was CD4+ T cells from blood, cultured in vitro, obtained after SARS-CoV-2 vaccination. The chain couples TRBV7-9 to TRBJ2-1; D might be TRBD1 (6 bases). CDR3 residues: CATRGTGSYNEQFF. The CDR3 region has the DNA TGTGCCACCCGGGGAACAGGGTCCTACAATGAGCAGTTCTTC.